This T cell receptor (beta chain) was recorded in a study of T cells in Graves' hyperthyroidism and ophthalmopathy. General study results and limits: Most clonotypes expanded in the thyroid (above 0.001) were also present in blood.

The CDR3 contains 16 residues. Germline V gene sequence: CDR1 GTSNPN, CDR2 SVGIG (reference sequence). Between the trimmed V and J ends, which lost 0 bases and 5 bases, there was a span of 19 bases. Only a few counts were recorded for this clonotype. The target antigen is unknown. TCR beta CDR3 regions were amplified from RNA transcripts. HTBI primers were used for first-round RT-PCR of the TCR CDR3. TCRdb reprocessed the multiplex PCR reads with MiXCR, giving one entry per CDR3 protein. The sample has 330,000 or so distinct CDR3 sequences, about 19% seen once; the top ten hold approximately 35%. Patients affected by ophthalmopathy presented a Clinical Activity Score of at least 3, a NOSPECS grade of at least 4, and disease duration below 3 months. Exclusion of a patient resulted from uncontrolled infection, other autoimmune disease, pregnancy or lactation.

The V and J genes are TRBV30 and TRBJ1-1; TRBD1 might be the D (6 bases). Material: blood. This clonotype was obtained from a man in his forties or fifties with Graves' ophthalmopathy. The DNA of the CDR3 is TGTGCCTGGAGTGTGAAGACAGGAAGCTCCGGGACTGAAGCTTTCTTT. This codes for CAWSVKTGSSGTEAFF.